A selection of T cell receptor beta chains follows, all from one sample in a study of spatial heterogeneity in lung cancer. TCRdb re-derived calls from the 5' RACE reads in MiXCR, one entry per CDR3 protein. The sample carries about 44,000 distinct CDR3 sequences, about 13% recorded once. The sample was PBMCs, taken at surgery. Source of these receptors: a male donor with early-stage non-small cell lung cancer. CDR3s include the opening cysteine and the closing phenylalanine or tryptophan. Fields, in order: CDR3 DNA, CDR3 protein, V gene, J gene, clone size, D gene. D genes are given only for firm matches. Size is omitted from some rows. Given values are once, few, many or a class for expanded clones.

TGTGCCTGGAGTGTATTATTCGGGACAGATTACAATGAGCAGTTCTTC	CAWSVLFGTDYNEQFF	TRBV30	TRBJ2-1	-	TRBD1
TGTGCCAGCAGTTTAGGCCAGGACTATGGCTACACCTTC	CASSLGQDYGYTF	TRBV12-3/TRBV12-4	TRBJ1-2	many	-
TGTGCCAGCAGCAAAGGGGCAGGTATCGATCAGCCCCAGCATTTT	CASSKGAGIDQPQHF	TRBV21-1	TRBJ1-5	many	-
TGTGCCAGCCAAAGGTACAATGAGCAGTTCTTC	CASQRYNEQFF	TRBV7-2	TRBJ2-1	-	-
TGTGCCACCTCAACCCCAGGGGCCAATGAGCAGTTCTTC	CATSTPGANEQFF	TRBV24-1	TRBJ2-1	few	-
TGCGCCAGCAGCCAAGATCGGGGCTACCATCCCTATGGCTACACCTTC	CASSQDRGYHPYGYTF	TRBV4-3	TRBJ1-2	few	-
TGTGCCATCAGTGAGAAGGCGAGCACCGGGGAGCTGTTTTTT	CAISEKASTGELFF	TRBV10-3	TRBJ2-2	few	-
TGTGCCAGCAGTGAGGGGGACGGGCTGGAAGGTGGAAACACCATATATTTT	CASSEGDGLEGGNTIYF	TRBV2	TRBJ1-3	-	-
TGTGCCAGCATTGGCAGGGGGGAATCTCCTGGGGCCAACGTCCTGACTTTC	CASIGRGESPGANVLTF	TRBV2	TRBJ2-6	many	-
TGCAGCGTTGAAAAGGCAGCCAGCATGAACACTGAAGCTTTCTTT	CSVEKAASMNTEAFF	TRBV29-1	TRBJ1-1	few	-
TGCGCCAGCAGCCAAGAAGGCGTAGTGGGGACAGATACGCAGTATTTT	CASSQEGVVGTDTQYF	TRBV4-1	TRBJ2-3	many	-
TGCGCCAGCAGCCTGGACGGGTACACTGAAGCTTTCTTT	CASSLDGYTEAFF	TRBV5-1	TRBJ1-1	many	-
TGTGCCAGCCCAAGTCCCCTTTACAATGAGCAGTTCTTC	CASPSPLYNEQFF	TRBV28	TRBJ2-1	many	-
TGTGCCAGCACCCTGACTAGGGGGAACAGGGATGAGCAGTTCTTC	CASTLTRGNRDEQFF	TRBV14	TRBJ2-1	few	-
TGTGCCAGCAGTGAAAGTATAGGGACAGATACGCAGTATTTT	CASSESIGTDTQYF	TRBV6-1	TRBJ2-3	few	-
TGTGCCAGCAGCTTAGGAGTAGCTAGTCACGAGCAGTACTTC	CASSLGVASHEQYF	TRBV7-6	TRBJ2-7	many	-
TGCAGTGCCCCGGGACCAACTATCGGCCAGTTCTTC	CSAPGPTIGQFF	TRBV20-1	TRBJ2-1	-	-
TGCGCCAGCAGCCCGGCCCTAGCCAAAAACATTCAGTACTTC	CASSPALAKNIQYF	TRBV5-1	TRBJ2-4	few	-
TGTGCCAGCAGTGAATACGGGACGAGCTCCTATAATTCACCCCTCCACTTT	CASSEYGTSSYNSPLHF	TRBV2	TRBJ1-6	-	-
TGTGCCAGCAGCGTTCTAAGCGGGGGGGCAGATACGCAGTATTTT	CASSVLSGGADTQYF	TRBV9	TRBJ2-3	-	TRBD2
TGCAGTGCTAGAGGTTGGACAGGAGCTAACTATGGCTACACCTTC	CSARGWTGANYGYTF	TRBV20-1	TRBJ1-2	few	TRBD1
TGCGCCAGCAGCCACCATGGACAGGGAGAGGAGCAGTACTTC	CASSHHGQGEEQYF	TRBV5-1	TRBJ2-7	many	TRBD1
TGTGCCAGCAGTCCGTATCCGAACTCCGATACGCAGTATTTT	CASSPYPNSDTQYF	TRBV11-3	TRBJ2-3	many	-
TGTGCCAGCAGCCTCTTGTCGTCTGGAAACACCATATATTTT	CASSLLSSGNTIYF	TRBV3-1	TRBJ1-3	few	-
TGTGCCAGCAGCTCCGGGACCGTGGGCGAAAAACTGTTTTTT	CASSSGTVGEKLFF	TRBV9	TRBJ1-4	many	-
TGTGCCAGCAGCTTAATGCCGGAAAAACTGTTTTTT	CASSLMPEKLFF	TRBV7-2	TRBJ1-4	-	-
TGTGCCACCAGTGATCACAAAAAGGGTTCAGATACGCAGTATTTT	CATSDHKKGSDTQYF	TRBV24-1	TRBJ2-3	-	-
TGTGCCAGCAGCTTAGTGGGGCCAGGGATTGACACCGGGGAGCTGTTTTTT	CASSLVGPGIDTGELFF	TRBV11-3	TRBJ2-2	many	-
TGTGCCAGCAGACCTCTCGGGGGAGGTTGGCAAGAGACCCAGTACTTC	CASRPLGGGWQETQYF	TRBV28	TRBJ2-5	-	-
TGTGCCAGCAGGTTGACACCGGGAAGCTCTAATGAAAAACTGTTTTTT	CASRLTPGSSNEKLFF	TRBV6-1	TRBJ1-4	-	-
TGCAGTGCTAACCGGGACTCCTACGAGCAGTACTTC	CSANRDSYEQYF	TRBV20-1	TRBJ2-7	few	-
TGTGCCAGCAGTTACTCGATAGGGACAGTACTAGCCAAAAACATTCAGTACTTC	CASSYSIGTVLAKNIQYF	TRBV6-5	TRBJ2-4	few	TRBD1
TGTGCCAGCAGTTACTCCCCAAGTCAAGAGACCCAGTACTTC	CASSYSPSQETQYF	TRBV6-5	TRBJ2-5	few	-
TGTGCCAGCTCACCCTCCGCAGGGAACTATAATTCACCCCTCCACTTT	CASSPSAGNYNSPLHF	TRBV18	TRBJ1-6	few	-
TGTGCCAGCAGCCCCCCCGGGGGGGCCGGAGATACGCAGTATTTT	CASSPPGGAGDTQYF	TRBV11-2	TRBJ2-3	-	TRBD2
TGTGCCAGCAGCCCGCGACGGGGGCGAGAGACCCAGTACTTC	CASSPRRGRETQYF	TRBV5-5	TRBJ2-5	many	-
TGTGCCAGCAGCTGGGGGGCACGGAATTCACCCCTCCACTTT	CASSWGARNSPLHF	TRBV6-5	TRBJ1-6	many	-
TGTGCCATCAGTGAGTCCCGGGGACGCACAGATACGCAGTATTTT	CAISESRGRTDTQYF	TRBV10-3	TRBJ2-3	few	-
TGTGCCAGCAGTTACCAGCCACCGGAGTACCAAGAGACCCAGTACTTC	CASSYQPPEYQETQYF	TRBV6-6	TRBJ2-5	few	-
TGTGCCAGCAGTGTAGGACAGTTAGACTATGGCTACACCTTC	CASSVGQLDYGYTF	TRBV6-5	TRBJ1-2	many	-
TGTGCCAGCAGTGAACCCAGGCAGGACGAGCAGTACTTC	CASSEPRQDEQYF	TRBV6-1	TRBJ2-7	many	-
TGTGCCAGCAGCTCGCGATGGGACGGAAGGGAGCAGTACTTC	CASSSRWDGREQYF	TRBV7-9	TRBJ2-7	few	-
TGTGCCAGCAGCCCCGGCGGCGCGAACACCGGGGAGCTGTTTTTT	CASSPGGANTGELFF	TRBV7-2	TRBJ2-2	few	-
TGTGCCAGCAGCCAAGCAGGGAATGGATCACCCCTCCACTTT	CASSQAGNGSPLHF	TRBV3-1	TRBJ1-6	few	-
TGTGCCAGCAGCCAGGGACTTAATGAAAAACTGTTTTTT	CASSQGLNEKLFF	TRBV4-2	TRBJ1-4	-	-
TGTGCCAGCAGCGAGGGACCCACCTACGAGCAGTACTTC	CASSEGPTYEQYF	TRBV3-1	TRBJ2-7	-	-
TGTGCCAGCAGCTTGTTACAGTCCACAGATACGCAGTATTTT	CASSLLQSTDTQYF	TRBV5-5	TRBJ2-3	many	-
TGTGCCAGCAGCTTAGGGAGCTGGGGCCAGTATTTT	CASSLGSWGQYF	TRBV11-2	TRBJ2-3	medium-sized	-
TGCAGTGCTGGTGACAGGGGGGCTGTCAAAAACATTCAGTACTTC	CSAGDRGAVKNIQYF	TRBV20-1	TRBJ2-4	few	TRBD1
TGTGCCAGCAGAACTTCCCGAGGGACAGGGGAGGTTGGGACCCAGTACTTC	CASRTSRGTGEVGTQYF	TRBV28	TRBJ2-5	-	TRBD1
TGCGCCAGCGGGACAGGGAACTATGGCTACACCTTC	CASGTGNYGYTF	TRBV4-1	TRBJ1-2	-	TRBD1
TGCGCCAGCAACGCAGGCCTAGCGGGAGCCGGAGATACGCAGTATTTT	CASNAGLAGAGDTQYF	TRBV5-1	TRBJ2-3	many	TRBD2
TGTGCCAGCAGTTTCCCGTACCAAGAGACCCAGTACTTC	CASSFPYQETQYF	TRBV27	TRBJ2-5	few	-